These T cell receptor beta chains were read from a single sample in a study of T cell responses to AZD1222 COVID-19 vaccine. Profiled with immunoSEQ multiplex PCR; TCRdb holds only in-frame clones, not every one. The table includes some 73,000 clones, 89% detected once. The source was peripheral blood, collected 28 days after the second AZD1222 dose. The receptor set was obtained from an adult who received the AZD1222 COVID-19 vaccine. Both conserved end residues are part of each CDR3. Each record gives: J gene, clone size, D gene, V gene, CDR3 DNA, CDR3 protein. D genes are given only for firm matches. The size field is filled for only some rows; it gives once, few, many or a size class.

TRBJ1-4 - - TRBV5-1 TGCGCCAGCAGCTTGTTCGGTAAACTTGCAACTAATGAAAAACTGTTTTTT CASSLFGKLATNEKLFF
TRBJ2-7 - - TRBV5-4 TGTGCCAGCAGCCGAGACGGGAGAATCTCCTACGAGCAGTACTTC CASSRDGRISYEQYF
TRBJ1-5 once - TRBV7-2 TGTGCCAGCAGCTTAGGCTCGCTCGGGACGGCGGGCAATCAGCCCCAGCATTTT CASSLGSLGTAGNQPQHF
TRBJ2-1 once - TRBV19 TGTGCCAGTAGCCTGAGACGGGAGTCTGAGCAGTTCTTC CASSLRRESEQFF
TRBJ2-7 - TRBD1 TRBV5-1 TGCGCCAGCAGCTTTACCGGGACAGGAATCTACGAGCAGTACTTC CASSFTGTGIYEQYF
TRBJ1-6 - - TRBV19 TGTGCCAGTAGTCCTGGGGTGGATAATTCACCCCTCCACTTT CASSPGVDNSPLHF
TRBJ2-5 - - TRBV5-1 TGCGCCAGCAGCCCCGGTGGGAGTACACAAGAGACCCAGTACTTC CASSPGGSTQETQYF
TRBJ1-2 - - TRBV4-3 TGCGCCAGCAGCCAATCCCTATCGGCAGACTATGGCTACACCTTC CASSQSLSADYGYTF
TRBJ2-2 - - TRBV6-5 TGTGCCAGCAAAACAGGTCTGGGGGAGCTGTTTTTT CASKTGLGELFF
TRBJ1-1 - TRBD1 TRBV7-8 TGTGCCAGCAGCCGGGGACAGATTGCTGAAGCTTTCTTT CASSRGQIAEAFF
TRBJ1-1 - TRBD1 TRBV18 TGTGCCAGCTCACCGTTCTCGGGACAGCAGAACACTGAAGCTTTCTTT CASSPFSGQQNTEAFF
TRBJ2-5 - - TRBV7-8 TGTGCCAGCAGCTTAGCCTCCCCGTCGGGAGCGATGGGGGAGACCCAGTACTTC CASSLASPSGAMGETQYF
TRBJ1-2 - - TRBV28 TGTGCCAGCAGTACCGCCGGCGGGGGGGTAGAGGGCTACACCTTC CASSTAGGGVEGYTF